Listed below are T cell receptor beta chains from one sample, sequenced in a study of cytomegalovirus exposure and HLA in healthy donors. Using immunoSEQ multiplex PCR, the repertoire was profiled, and TCRdb retains in-frame clones only, with some absent. The sample lists fewer than 200,000 clones; roughly an eighth were seen once. Material: PBMCs. The receptors stem from a man aged 45 to 65 in good health and CMV-seropositive. Both conserved end residues are part of each CDR3. A D gene is named only where the DNA matches it firmly. Rows give clone size only sometimes, using once, few, many, or a class for an expanded clone.

TRBJ2-5 few TRBV11-3 NA CASSLGSIQEAQYF TGTGCCAGCAGCTTAGGGAGCATCCAAGAGGCCCAGTACTTC
TRBJ2-3 NA TRBV11-3 TRBD1 CASSPGTGGLSTDTQYF TGTGCCAGCAGCCCTGGGACAGGGGGCCTATCGACAGATACGCAGTATTTT
TRBJ1-1 few TRBV5-1 NA CASSLAGGTPEAFF TGCGCCAGCAGCTTGGCGGGGGGGACCCCTGAAGCTTTCTTT
TRBJ2-2 few TRBV7-4 NA CASSWVGQNTGELFF TGTGCCAGCAGCTGGGTGGGACAGAACACCGGGGAGCTGTTTTTT
TRBJ2-3 once TRBV5-4 NA CASSLERSTDTQYF TGTGCCAGCAGCTTAGAGCGGAGCACAGATACGCAGTATTTT
TRBJ2-6 few TRBV6-6 TRBD1 CASSYLQGAGANVLTF TGTGCCAGCAGTTACCTCCAGGGGGCTGGGGCCAACGTCCTGACTTTC
TRBJ2-2 few TRBV7-9 NA CASSPLLQFANTGELFF TGTGCCAGCAGCCCTTTGTTGCAGTTCGCGAACACCGGGGAGCTGTTTTTT
TRBJ1-2 few TRBV15 TRBD1 CATSREGDSRDYGYTF TGTGCCACCAGCAGAGAGGGGGACAGTAGAGACTATGGCTACACCTTC
TRBJ1-2 NA TRBV7-2 TRBD1 CASRQTGVYGYTF TGTGCCAGCAGGCAGACAGGGGTCTATGGCTACACCTTC
TRBJ1-1 NA TRBV14 NA CASSAGLRNTEAFF TGTGCCAGCAGCGCGGGACTCCGGAACACTGAAGCTTTCTTT
TRBJ2-6 NA TRBV7-2 NA CASSLAATSGANVLTF TGTGCCAGCAGCTTAGCGGCGACTTCTGGGGCCAACGTCCTGACTTTC
TRBJ2-3 NA TRBV4-2 TRBD2 CASSQGGASGGFADTQYF TGTGCCAGCAGCCAAGGGGGGGCTAGCGGGGGGTTTGCAGATACGCAGTATTTT
TRBJ2-5 few TRBV27 TRBD2 CASSLYSGEGTQYF TGTGCCAGCAGTTTATACAGCGGGGAGGGGACCCAGTACTTC
TRBJ2-2 NA TRBV2 NA CASIGGRSTGELFF TGTGCCAGCATAGGGGGACGTAGCACCGGGGAGCTGTTTTTT
TRBJ2-7 few TRBV5-8 TRBD2 CASSLGLAGSRHEQYF TGTGCCAGCAGCTTGGGACTAGCCGGCAGCCGGCACGAGCAGTACTTC
TRBJ1-1 few TRBV29-1 NA CSVMKGWGTEAFF TGCAGCGTAATGAAGGGGTGGGGTACTGAAGCTTTCTTT
TRBJ1-1 once TRBV5-1 TRBD1 CASSTYGQGPTEAFF TGCGCCAGCAGCACGTACGGACAGGGCCCTACTGAAGCTTTCTTT
TRBJ1-2 few TRBV15 NA CATSREIRGYGYTF TGTGCCACCAGCAGAGAGATCAGGGGCTATGGCTACACCTTC
TRBJ2-5 few TRBV6-5 TRBD1 CASSYSDRSKETQYF TGTGCCAGCAGTTACTCGGACAGGTCCAAAGAGACCCAGTACTTC
TRBJ2-3 few TRBV4-3 NA CASSQDFSRVDTQYF TGCGCCAGCAGCCAAGATTTTAGCCGTGTAGATACGCAGTATTTT
TRBJ2-7 NA TRBV29-1 TRBD1 CSVERTGASYEQYF TGCAGCGTTGAGCGGACAGGGGCCTCCTACGAGCAGTACTTC
TRBJ1-6 few TRBV5-6 NA CASSPGGGWNSPLHF TGTGCCAGCAGCCCGGGGGGAGGTTGGAATTCACCCCTCCACTTT
TRBJ2-5 NA TRBV14 TRBD1 CASGPRDRVLETQYF TGTGCCAGCGGCCCCCGGGACAGGGTGTTGGAGACCCAGTACTTC
TRBJ2-7 few TRBV28 TRBD1 CASSPPGQGREQYF TGTGCCAGCAGTCCCCCGGGACAGGGACGCGAGCAGTACTTC
TRBJ2-7 NA TRBV13 NA CASNPAGRLYEQYF TGTGCCAGCAACCCCGCGGGGCGGCTGTACGAGCAGTACTTC
TRBJ1-6 few TRBV11-2 NA CASSLRWANSPLHF TGTGCCAGCAGCCTCAGGTGGGCAAATTCACCCCTCCACTTT
TRBJ2-7 NA TRBV6-1 TRBD1 CASNYRRGGDEQYF TGTGCCAGCAATTATAGAAGAGGGGGCGACGAGCAGTACTTC
TRBJ1-2 NA TRBV20-1 TRBD1 CSAGDSHGYTF TGCAGTGCTGGGGACAGCCATGGCTACACCTTC
TRBJ2-1 NA TRBV7-9 NA CASSPRAYNEQFF TGTGCCAGCAGCCCGCGGGCCTACAATGAGCAGTTCTTC
TRBJ2-3 few TRBV5-4 NA CASSLAQGPDTQYF TGTGCCAGCAGCTTGGCTCAGGGCCCAGATACGCAGTATTTT
TRBJ2-5 few TRBV11-2 NA CASSSPPREETQYF TGTGCCAGCAGCTCCCCCCCTCGGGAGGAGACCCAGTACTTC
TRBJ1-1 few TRBV6-5 TRBD1 CASLPPGQGNTEAFF TGTGCCAGCCTTCCCCCAGGACAGGGGAACACTGAAGCTTTCTTT
TRBJ1-2 NA TRBV6-1 NA CASSEALLGGHGYGYTF TGTGCCAGCAGTGAAGCGCTTCTGGGGGGGCACGGCTATGGCTACACCTTC
TRBJ1-4 NA TRBV9 TRBD1 CASSDQGATNEKLFF TGTGCCAGCAGCGACCAGGGGGCAACTAATGAAAAACTGTTTTTT
TRBJ1-1 NA TRBV7-2 TRBD1 CASSDRQGAARGTEAFF TGTGCCAGCAGCGACCGACAGGGGGCGGCCAGGGGCACTGAAGCTTTCTTT
TRBJ1-4 few TRBV2 TRBD1 CASSYGTGRGDEKLFF TGTGCCAGCAGCTACGGGACAGGGAGGGGAGATGAAAAACTGTTTTTT
TRBJ2-5 NA TRBV5-4 NA CASSLGRAETQYF TGTGCCAGCAGCTTGGGCAGGGCAGAGACCCAGTACTTC
TRBJ1-1 few TRBV30 NA CAWKGRNTEAFF TGTGCCTGGAAAGGGAGGAACACTGAAGCTTTCTTT
TRBJ2-5 few TRBV11-3 NA CASSLDRARGRETQYF TGTGCCAGCAGCTTAGATCGAGCGCGGGGCCGGGAGACCCAGTACTTC
TRBJ2-3 few TRBV7-2 NA CASSLVGLARDTQYF TGTGCCAGCAGCTTAGTAGGTCTAGCGAGAGATACGCAGTATTTT
TRBJ1-2 few TRBV7-3 TRBD1 CASSLTNRGDGYTF TGTGCCAGCAGCTTAACCAACAGGGGGGATGGCTACACCTTC
TRBJ2-1 NA TRBV7-2 TRBD2 CASSLGGGGAPNEQFF TGTGCCAGCAGCTTAGGGGGCGGGGGGGCGCCGAATGAGCAGTTCTTC
TRBJ1-2 few TRBV5-6 TRBD1 CASSRFQGARGYTF TGTGCCAGCAGCCGATTCCAGGGGGCGCGTGGCTACACCTTC
TRBJ1-2 few TRBV7-2 TRBD1 CASSLVGRDRDGYTF TGTGCCAGCAGCTTAGTGGGAAGGGACAGGGATGGCTACACCTTC
TRBJ1-1 few TRBV5-8 TRBD1 CASSFGTGPKGTEAFF TGTGCCAGCAGCTTTGGGACAGGGCCCAAAGGGACTGAAGCTTTCTTT
TRBJ2-7 NA TRBV23-1 NA CASSPLGDFDEQYF TGCGCCAGCAGTCCCCTGGGAGACTTCGACGAGCAGTACTTC
TRBJ1-2 NA TRBV9 NA CASSPSVGNYGYTF TGTGCCAGCAGCCCTAGCGTGGGAAACTATGGCTACACCTTC
TRBJ2-5 NA TRBV2 TRBD1 CASSGGGPGVTQYF TGTGCCAGCAGTGGAGGGGGCCCTGGGGTAACCCAGTACTTC